These T cell receptor beta chains were read from a single sample in a study of shared clonotypes between healthy human individuals. TCRdb's copy holds only in-frame clones and misses some; the assay was immunoSEQ multiplex PCR. The sample has 2 million to 2.5 million clones; 80% to 95% are singletons. Sequencing input: naive CD4+ T cells from PBMCs. Every receptor here comes from a man between 18 and 35 years old in good health. Some clones in this sample may be carry-over from other donors' samples. The CDR3 runs from the conserved cysteine through the conserved F or W. The D gene is left open where the match is weak. A clone size is listed for some rows: how often the clone was seen (once, few, many), or a class if it is expanded.

CDR3nt	CDR3aa	d_gene	v_gene	abundance	j_gene
TGTGCCAGCACCCTTGGCAGGGCCGACACCGGGGAGCTGTTTTTT	CASTLGRADTGELFF	-	TRBV21-1	once	TRBJ2-2
TGTGCCAGCAGTCTTAGCGGGACAGGGGGTGAAAAACTGTTTTTT	CASSLSGTGGEKLFF	TRBD1	TRBV5-8	-	TRBJ1-4
TGCGCCAGCAGCTTCGAAGGTGGGGATGGCTACGAGCAGTACTTC	CASSFEGGDGYEQYF	-	TRBV5-1	-	TRBJ2-7
TGCGCCAGCAGCCCAGGACAGAGTGGCTACACCTTC	CASSPGQSGYTF	-	TRBV5-1	-	TRBJ1-2
TGTGCCAGCAGTTCCCCCGGACAGAATTCACCCCTCCACTTT	CASSSPGQNSPLHF	-	TRBV6-5	-	TRBJ1-6
TGTGCCAGCAGCCAAGACGCTCCGGCTGCTGGGCATGGCTACACCTTC	CASSQDAPAAGHGYTF	-	TRBV4-2	-	TRBJ1-2
TGTGCCAGCAGCTTGCTGGGGGCAGCTAGTTCAGATACGCAGTATTTT	CASSLLGAASSDTQYF	-	TRBV5-6	once	TRBJ2-3
TGTGCCAGTAGTTTCAGGGATCAGAGTGGCTACACCTTC	CASSFRDQSGYTF	-	TRBV19	few	TRBJ1-2
TGTGCCAGCAGCTTAATGACCACCGGGAGTGAGCAGTTCTTC	CASSLMTTGSEQFF	-	TRBV7-2	-	TRBJ2-1
TGTGCCAGCAGCCTCCTTGTTCGAGAAAAACTGTTTTTT	CASSLLVREKLFF	-	TRBV2	-	TRBJ1-4
TGTGCCAGCAGTGTGGCGGAAATCTATGGCTACACCTTC	CASSVAEIYGYTF	-	TRBV6-1	-	TRBJ1-2
TGCCCCCGGGCGGGTTGCACTGAAGCTTTCTTT	CPRAGCTEAFF	-	TRBV9	-	TRBJ1-1
TGTGCCAGCAGGTACAGAAACCCCACAGATACGCAGTATTTT	CASRYRNPTDTQYF	-	TRBV6-6	-	TRBJ2-3
TGTGCCAGCAGCTTCCGGACACTCTCTGGAAACACCATATATTTT	CASSFRTLSGNTIYF	-	TRBV7-2	once	TRBJ1-3
TGCAGCTTCAGGACAGGGTCGATGTATGAGCAGTTCTTC	CSFRTGSMYEQFF	TRBD1	TRBV29-1	-	TRBJ2-1
TGTGCCAGCAGTCCGGCAGGGAACATTAACTATGGCTACACCTTC	CASSPAGNINYGYTF	-	TRBV6-4	-	TRBJ1-2
TGTGCCAGCAGAAAGGGACAAAACACCGGGGAGCTGTTTTTT	CASRKGQNTGELFF	-	TRBV5-4	-	TRBJ2-2
TGTGCCAGCAGTCCCCTTTCCCCAATGAAGCAGTTCTTC	CASSPLSPMKQFF	-	TRBV28	-	TRBJ2-1
TGTGCCAGCAGTTTAGAGGACAGGGGGCAAGCTTTCTTT	CASSLEDRGQAFF	TRBD1	TRBV27	-	TRBJ1-1
TGTGCCAGCTCACCCATGAGTGCAGATACGCAGTATTTT	CASSPMSADTQYF	-	TRBV18	-	TRBJ2-3
TGTGCCTGGAGTTTGAGTGGGCAGCAGCCCCAGCATTTT	CAWSLSGQQPQHF	-	TRBV30	few	TRBJ1-5
TGCGCCAGCAGCTTAGGGACAGGGCCCACAAGTGGGACCCAGTACTTC	CASSLGTGPTSGTQYF	TRBD1	TRBV5-1	-	TRBJ2-5
TGTGCCAGCAGGGGTTGGACTGAAGCTTTCTTT	CASRGWTEAFF	-	TRBV25-1	-	TRBJ1-1
TGCGCCAGCAGCCCCCTTTCGGTCTTGGGCTACAATGAGCAGTTCTTC	CASSPLSVLGYNEQFF	-	TRBV4-1	once	TRBJ2-1
TGTGCCAGCCGCAGTGCCCGTGTCAAGACCAACCTCTACGAGCAGTACTTC	CASRSARVKTNLYEQYF	-	TRBV27	-	TRBJ2-7